Below are 7 T cell receptor beta chains sequenced from a single sample in a study of cytotoxic CD8 clonotypes in ibrutinib-treated CLL. Produced via immunoSEQ multiplex PCR; TCRdb's table is partial and in-frame only. The sample shows around 70,000 clones, about nine tenths of them seen only once. This sample comprised PBMCs, obtained after 12 months of ibrutinib treatment. The receptor set was obtained from a human donor with chronic lymphocytic leukemia.

The chain recombines TRBV5-4 with TRBJ1-2, with unresolved D. Trimming left V 7 bases short and J 4 bases short, with 14 bases between. CDR3 length: 13 amino acids. Germline CDR1 reads SGHNT; CDR2 reads YYREEE (reference sequence). CDR3: CASGVGQRYGYTF. The CDR3 DNA reads TGTGCCAGCGGCGTCGGGCAGCGCTATGGCTACACCTTC.

Note on this clone: This CDR3 is also generated by other DNA sequences in the sample. CDR3: CASSQSYEQYF. In nucleotides, the CDR3 is TGTGCCAGCAGCCAATCCTACGAGCAGTACTTC. This rearrangement joins TRBV6-5 to TRBJ2-7; no reliable D call. This CDR3 comprises 11 residues. The germline V gene encodes CDR1 MNHEY and CDR2 SVGAGI. Trimming left V 6 bases short and J 1 base short, with 4 bases between.

In this sample, this clone turned up a few times. The chain links TRBV4-2 to TRBJ1-2, with D perhaps TRBD1 (5 bases). V shed 1 base and J shed 2 bases, with 8 bases lying between them. The CDR3 runs to 14 residues. Germline V gives CDR1 LGHNA, CDR2 YNFKEQ. DNA for the CDR3: TGTGCCAGCAGCCAAGGACAGAGAAACTATGGCTACACCTTC. This translates into CASSQGQRNYGYTF.

This clone is a singleton in its sample. The chain joins TRBV30 to TRBJ2-7, with a tentative D call TRBD1 (5 bases). This CDR3 is built from 13 residues. Between the trimmed V and J ends, which lost 2 bases and 2 bases, there was a span of 10 bases. From germline, CDR1 is GTSNPN and CDR2 SVGIG (reference sequence). CDR3 in amino acids: CAWSPQGPYEQYF. The DNA of the CDR3 is TGTGCCTGGAGTCCTCAGGGCCCCTACGAGCAGTACTTC.

For the CDR3, the DNA is TGCGCCAGCAGCCAAGCCTCACTAGCGGATACCTACAATGAGCAGTTCTTC. This encodes CASSQASLADTYNEQFF. The V call is TRBV4-3, the J call TRBJ2-1; 8 bases are a match to TRBD2. Trimming at V came to 1 base and at J to 2 bases, leaving 7 bases not matched to a gene. This CDR3 comprises 17 residues. Germline V CDR1 and CDR2: LGHNA, YSLEER.

CDR3: CASSLGVREGYEQYF. The CDR3 bases are TGTGCCAGCAGCTTGGGGGTCAGGGAAGGTTACGAGCAGTACTTC. V usage is TRBV5-5 and J usage is TRBJ2-7, with a weak D call TRBD1 (5 bases). The germline V gene encodes CDR1 SGHKS and CDR2 YYEKEE (reference sequence). The CDR3 is 15 amino acids. V lost 0 bases and J 4 bases, leaving 14 bases between the germline ends.

This clone was detected only once. One junction end disagrees with the germline gene, perhaps due to a read error. The chain carries TRBV6-5 and TRBJ2-1, with D uncertain. Per the germline V gene, CDR1 is MNHEY and CDR2 is SVGAGI. The CDR3 sequence is 16 residues long. The CDR3 DNA is TGTGCCAGCAGTTACTCACAAGGCAGCTCCTGCAATGAGCAGTTCTTC. Translated: CASSYSQGSSCNEQFF.